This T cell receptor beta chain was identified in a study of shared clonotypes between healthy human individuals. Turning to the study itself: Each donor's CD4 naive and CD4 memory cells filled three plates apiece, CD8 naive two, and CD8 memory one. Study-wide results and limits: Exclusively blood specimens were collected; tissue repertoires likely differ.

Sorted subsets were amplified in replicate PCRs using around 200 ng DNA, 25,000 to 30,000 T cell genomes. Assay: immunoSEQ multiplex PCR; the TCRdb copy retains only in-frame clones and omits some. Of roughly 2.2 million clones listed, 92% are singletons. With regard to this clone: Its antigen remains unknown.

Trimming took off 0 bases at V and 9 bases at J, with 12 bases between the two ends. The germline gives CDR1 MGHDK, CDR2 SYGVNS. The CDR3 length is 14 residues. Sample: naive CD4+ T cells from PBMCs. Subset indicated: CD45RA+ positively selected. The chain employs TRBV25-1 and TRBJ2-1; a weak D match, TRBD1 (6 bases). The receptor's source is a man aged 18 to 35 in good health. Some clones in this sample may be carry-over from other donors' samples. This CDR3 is CASSEYHRDSEQFF. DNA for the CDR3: TGTGCCAGCAGTGAATATCACAGGGATAGTGAGCAGTTCTTC. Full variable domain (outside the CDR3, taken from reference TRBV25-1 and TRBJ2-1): EADIYQTPRYLVIGTGKKITLECSQTMGHDKMYWYQQDPGMELHLIHYSYGVNSTEKGDLSSESTVSRIRTEHFPLTLESARPSHTSQYLCASSEYHRDSEQFFGPGTRLTVL.